This entry lists 8 T cell receptor beta chains sequenced from one sample in a study of T cells in Graves' hyperthyroidism and ophthalmopathy. Amplified regions were TCR beta CDR3 sequences from RNA transcripts. TCR CDR3 underwent first-round RT-PCR with the HTBI primer set. TCRdb re-called the multiplex PCR reads with MiXCR, one entry per CDR3 protein. The sample lists approximately 560,000 distinct CDR3 sequences, under 60% occurring once. Sequencing was done on a sample of peripheral blood or thyroid tissue (not recorded which). Receptor source: a woman between 18 and 29 years old with Graves' hyperthyroidism.

This sequence joins TRBV2 and TRBJ1-6; D is perhaps TRBD1 (6 bases). Germline V gene lookup returns CDR1 SNHLY and CDR2 FYNNEI. V was shortened by 3 bases and J by 7 bases, with 13 bases between the two germline ends. This CDR3 region has 15 residues. The CDR3 loop reads CASSETGMGNSPLHF. CDR3 sequence (DNA): TGTGCCAGCAGTGAGACAGGCATGGGGAATTCACCCCTCCACTTT.

A note on this clonotype: One junction end does not reproduce the germline sequence, and a read error may be involved. This rearrangement joins TRBV20-1 to TRBJ2-5; D possibly uses TRBD1 or TRBD2 (6 bases each). The CDR3 has 13 amino acids. Germline-derived CDR1 and CDR2 are DFQATT and SNEGSKA (reference sequence). CDR3 in DNA: TGCAGTGCCAGAGTCGGGGGCGCAGAGACCCAGTACTTC. Translation: CSARVGGAETQYF.

This clonotype was counted a few times. The chain carries TRBV10-3 and TRBJ1-1; D unresolved. This CDR3 region has 17 residues. Trimming pared 0 bases from V and 1 base from J, leaving 15 bases between. CDR1 and CDR2 (germline): ENHRY, SYGVKD. The CDR3: CAISESIGLGGNTEAFF. DNA of the CDR3: TGTGCCATCAGTGAGTCGATCGGCCTTGGCGGGAACACTGAAGCTTTCTTT.

Ten or more counts support this clonotype. This sequence joins TRBV7-2 and TRBJ1-2; D is possibly TRBD1 (5 bases). Trimming took off 1 base at V and 8 bases at J, with 8 bases between the two ends. Germline V gene data show CDR1 as SGHTA and CDR2 as FQGNSA. The CDR3 loop spans 12 amino acids. CDR3 amino acids: CASSLDTGGYTF. The CDR3 coding sequence is TGTGCCAGCAGCTTAGATACAGGCGGCTACACCTTC.

This clonotype was counted ten times or more. The rearrangement uses TRBV2 and TRBJ1-1; D is undetermined. V lost 1 base and J lost 5, with 5 bases in between. The V gene's germline CDR1 is SNHLY and CDR2 FYNNEI. This CDR3 has 12 amino acids. The CDR3, as DNA: TGTGCCAGCAGTGAAGAGGAAACTGAAGCTTTCTTT. It codes for CASSEEETEAFF.

This clonotype was detected a few times. The chain links TRBV12-3 or TRBV12-4 to TRBJ1-2; tentatively, D is TRBD1 (5 bases). The CDR3 consists of 13 residues. CDR3 protein: CATTRAEGRGYTF. In nucleotides, the CDR3 is TGTGCTACCACCAGGGCTGAGGGGCGCGGCTACACCTTC.

J is TRBJ2-7 and V is TRBV9; TRBD1 matches 7 bases. Looked up from germline, CDR1 is SGDLS and CDR2 is YYNGEE. The ends lost 0 bases at V and 2 bases at J; junction bases unmatched: 5. The CDR3 totals 15 residues. CDR3 nucleotide sequence: TGTGCCAGCAGCGTAGGGACAGGCGACGCCTACGAGCAGTACTTC. This gives the protein CASSVGTGDAYEQYF. The full variable domain, with the rest looked up from reference TRBV9 and TRBJ2-7, is DSGVTQTPKHLITATGQRVTLRCSPRSGDLSVYWYQQSLDQGLQFLIQYYNGEERAKGNILERFSAQQFPDLHSELNLSSLELGDSALYFCASSVGTGDAYEQYFGPGTRLTVT.

This clonotype has a handful of counts. An end of the junction differs from the germline gene, which may be a read error. The rearrangement joins TRBV10-3 to TRBJ2-7, with TRBD2 as a possible D gene (6 bases). CDR3 length equals 14 residues. Germline V gives CDR1 ENHRY, CDR2 SYGVKD. CDR3 sequence: CASSEVAAGNEQYF. The CDR3 DNA reads as TGTGCCAGCAGTGAAGTAGCGGCAGGGAACGAGCAGTACTTC.